The 6 T cell receptor beta chains presented below share a single source sample, sequenced in a study of T cells after yellow fever vaccination (dated by TCRdb to about 2019). The library was generated by 5' RACE. This sample was sequenced with an Illumina NovaSeq 6000. TCRdb's own reprocessing of the public reads used fastp at Q25 and MiXCR and kept productive beta chains. Entries are consolidated by CDR3 protein sequence, retaining the most common genes and DNA. The sample contains 300,000 to 350,000 distinct CDR3 sequences, 3% to 4.5% of them found a single time. Roughly a quarter of the sample rests with the top ten. Explained via the paper, the treatment or condition label denotes: live attenuated yellow fever vaccine strain. The specimen comprised PBMCs, sampled 5 days after the yellow fever booster vaccination. These receptors all stem from a man aged 18 to 30 who received the YFV17D yellow fever vaccine.

This clonotype appeared many times. This sequence joins TRBV9 and TRBJ2-7; D may correspond to TRBD1 or TRBD2 (5 bases each). V was cut by 3 bases and J by 6 bases, with 16 bases left in between. This CDR3 is 14 amino acids long. CDR1 SGDLS and CDR2 YYNGEE come from the germline V gene. The CDR3 region has the DNA TGTGCCAGCAGCGGAACCGGATGGGGGTCCGAGCAGTACTTC. It specifies CASSGTGWGSEQYF.

The V call is TRBV5-1, the J call TRBJ2-3; 14 bases are shared with TRBD2. CDR3 size: 17 residues. The J segment lost 2 bases and the V segment lost 3 bases, leaving 5 bases of the junction unmatched. CDR1 and CDR2 from the germline V gene are SGHRS and YFSETQ. In DNA form, the CDR3 reads TGCGCCAGCAGCTCCAGGACTAGCGGGGGGTACACAGATACGCAGTATTTT. Translation: CASSSRTSGGYTDTQYF.

On this clonotype: This may stem from a read error, because a much larger clone lies one nucleotide away. The V gene is TRBV6-5, the J gene TRBJ1-5, with D hard to call. V lost 0 bases, J lost 6 bases, and 6 bases lay in between. There are 13 residues in the CDR3. Per the germline V gene, CDR1 is MNHEY and CDR2 is SVGAGI. The CDR3 nucleotides read TGTGCCAGCAGTTACTCGAGAGCTCAGCCCCAGCATTTT. Its protein product is CASSYSRAQPQHF.

The chain uses TRBV7-2 and TRBJ1-1; D gene unclear. V lost 0 bases, J lost 4 bases, and 12 bases lay in between. Per the germline V gene, CDR1 is SGHTA and CDR2 is FQGNSA. This CDR3 contains 15 residues. The CDR3 region is CASSLAEGGVTEAFF. CDR3 nucleotide sequence: TGTGCCAGCAGCTTAGCGGAGGGTGGGGTCACTGAAGCTTTCTTT.

In its sample, this clonotype was seen a few times. V is TRBV14 and J is TRBJ1-6; D ambiguous. CDR1 is SGHDN and CDR2 is FVKESK in the germline V gene. V gave up 0 bases and J gave up 10 bases, with 10 bases separating them. This CDR3 is built from 14 residues. The DNA for the CDR3 is TGTGCCAGCAGCCAAGAAGGGTTGGGCTCACCCCTCCACTTT. It is translated as CASSQEGLGSPLHF.

This clonotype was found many times. The rearrangement uses TRBV12-3 or TRBV12-4 and TRBJ1-2; D not resolved. The CDR3 has 12 residues. V lost 3 bases, J lost 5 bases, and 7 bases lay in between. In DNA form, the CDR3 reads TGTGCCAGCAGTTTGAGAGGGTATGGCTACACCTTC. Protein product: CASSLRGYGYTF.